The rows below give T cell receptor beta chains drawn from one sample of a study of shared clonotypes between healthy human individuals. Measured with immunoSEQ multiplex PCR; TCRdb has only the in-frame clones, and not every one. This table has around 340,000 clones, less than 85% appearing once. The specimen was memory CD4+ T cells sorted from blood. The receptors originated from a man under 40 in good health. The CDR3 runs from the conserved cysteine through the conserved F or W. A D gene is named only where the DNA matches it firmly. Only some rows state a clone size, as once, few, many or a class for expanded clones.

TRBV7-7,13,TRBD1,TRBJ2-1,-,CAPEDREDNEQFF,TGTGCTCCCGAAGACAGGGAAGACAATGAGCAGTTCTTC
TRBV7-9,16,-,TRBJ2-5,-,CASSLGGGGNQETQYF,TGTGCCAGCAGCTTAGGAGGCGGGGGCAACCAAGAGACCCAGTACTTC
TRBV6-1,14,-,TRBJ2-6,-,CASSGISGANVLTF,TGTGCCAGCAGTGGCATCTCTGGGGCCAACGTCCTGACTTTC
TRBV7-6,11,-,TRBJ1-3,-,CASSSRDTIYF,TGTGCCAGCAGCTCCAGAGACACCATATATTTT
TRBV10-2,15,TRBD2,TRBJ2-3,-,CASQRPAGVPDTQYF,TGCGCCAGCCAGAGGCCAGCGGGAGTTCCAGATACGCAGTATTTT
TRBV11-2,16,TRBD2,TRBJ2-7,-,CASSRSWGGSGYEQYF,TGTGCCAGCAGCCGATCCTGGGGGGGGTCTGGCTACGAGCAGTACTTC
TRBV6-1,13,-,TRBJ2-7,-,CASSVGTNYEQYF,TGTGCCAGCAGTGTCGGGACAAACTACGAGCAGTACTTC
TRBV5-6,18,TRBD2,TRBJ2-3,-,CASSYRPGLASQRNTQYF,TGTGCCAGCAGCTACAGACCGGGACTAGCTTCGCAGCGTAATACGCAGTATTTT
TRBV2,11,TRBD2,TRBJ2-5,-,CASRGGETQYF,TGTGCCAGCAGGGGGGGGGAGACCCAGTACTTC
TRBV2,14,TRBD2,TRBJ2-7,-,CASSRGTTSYEQYF,TGTGCCAGCAGTCGGGGGACTACCTCCTACGAGCAGTACTTC
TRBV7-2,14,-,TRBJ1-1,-,CASSLLSGASGAFF,TGTGCCAGCAGCTTACTCTCGGGGGCATCGGGAGCTTTCTTT
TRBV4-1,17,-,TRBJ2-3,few,CASSQAVNVGGGDTQYF,TGCGCCAGCAGCCAAGCCGTCAACGTCGGAGGAGGGGATACGCAGTATTTT
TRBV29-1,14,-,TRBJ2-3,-,CSGGGAAVTDTQYF,TGCAGCGGCGGAGGAGCGGCCGTCACGGATACGCAGTATTTT
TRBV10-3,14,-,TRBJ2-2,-,CAISVVPNTGELFF,TGTGCCATCAGTGTGGTTCCGAACACCGGGGAGCTGTTTTTT
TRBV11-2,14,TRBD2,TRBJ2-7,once,CASSSSSGAYEQYF,TGTGCCAGCAGCTCGTCTAGCGGTGCTTACGAGCAGTACTTC
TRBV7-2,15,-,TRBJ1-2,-,CASSLAAQQGYGYTF,TGTGCCAGCAGCTTAGCTGCCCAACAGGGCTATGGCTACACCTTC
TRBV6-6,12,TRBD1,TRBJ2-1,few,CATDRGQGEQFF,TGTGCCACGGACAGGGGACAAGGTGAGCAGTTCTTC
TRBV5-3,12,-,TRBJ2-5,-,CARSSVRPREYF,TGTGCCAGAAGCAGCGTCCGGCCCCGAGAGTACTTC
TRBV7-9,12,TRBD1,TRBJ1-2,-,CASSRDSAGYTF,TGTGCCAGCAGTCGGGACAGCGCTGGCTACACCTTC
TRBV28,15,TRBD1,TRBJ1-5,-,CASRRAGTGNQPQHF,TGTGCCAGCAGGCGAGCCGGGACAGGCAATCAGCCCCAGCATTTT
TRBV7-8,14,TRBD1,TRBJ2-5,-,CASSPWTGGETQYF,TGTGCCAGCAGCCCTTGGACAGGTGGGGAGACCCAGTACTTC
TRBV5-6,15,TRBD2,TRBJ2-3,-,CASSPRLAGTDTQYF,TGTGCCAGCAGCCCCAGACTAGCGGGAACAGATACGCAGTATTTT
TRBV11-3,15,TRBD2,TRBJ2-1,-,CASSPGTSGSHEQFF,TGTGCCAGCAGCCCCGGGACTAGCGGGAGCCATGAGCAGTTCTTC
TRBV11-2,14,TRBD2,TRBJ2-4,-,CASSLTGLANIQYF,TGTGCCAGCAGCCTAACGGGACTAGCTAACATTCAGTACTTC
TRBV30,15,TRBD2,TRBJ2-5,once,CAWTLAGGRVETQYF,TGTGCCTGGACACTAGCGGGAGGCCGGGTAGAGACCCAGTACTTC
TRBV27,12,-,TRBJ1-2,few,CASSLSGNGYTF,TGTGCCAGCAGTTTATCCGGGAATGGCTACACCTTC